The clone carrying this TCR beta chain has a handful of counts. As yet, its antigen is unknown. The sample comes from a study of neurological immune-mediated disorders. TCRdb called the 5' RACE reads again in MiXCR, with one record for every CDR3 protein. The sample records about 40,000 distinct CDR3 sequences, 2.5% being singletons. Study-wide results and caveats: HTLV-1-associated myelopathy had the most TCR clonal expansion, while multiple sclerosis had the least, a level that fell below healthy controls.

Germline V lookup: CDR1 KGHSH, CDR2 LQKENI. There are 12 residues in the CDR3. V lost 2 bases and J 3 bases, leaving 5 bases between the germline ends. PBMCs numbering 2 million and stored at -80 C yielded the unsorted libraries. The rearrangement joins TRBV18 to TRBJ2-7; D is undetermined. The receptor comes from a man aged 45-65 years with multiple sclerosis. The sequenced sample was PBMCs. The CDR3 coding sequence is TGTGCCAGCTCACCAGCCGGCTACGAGCAGTACTTC. Translation gives CASSPAGYEQYF.